This TCR beta chain was identified during a study of blood T cell repertoires in COVID-19. Study-level information: Acute and convalescent COVID-19 samples came from the United States, Italy and Spain. Nucleic acid was either cDNA or gDNA, and it came from T cells, B-cell-depleted T cells, or PBMCs.

V dropped 2 bases and J dropped 14; count of bases not matched to a gene: 8. CDR1 and CDR2 from the germline V gene are SGHTA and FQGNSA. The CDR3 has 13 residues. Original handling: Amplification with reference gene primers provided the estimates of nucleated cell counts. Profiling relied on immunoSEQ multiplex PCR, and the TCRdb table lists in-frame clones only, not all of them. That table supplies the V and J calls and clone size; D and trimming were determined from the DNA. The repertoire holds 180,000 or so clones, around 88% seen once, with more than 3.5% in the top ten. This clone has only a few counts.

This clonotype was obtained from a woman in her thirties with acute or convalescent COVID-19. The genes are TRBV7-2 and TRBJ1-3; 8 nucleotides agree with TRBD1. The sequencing sample was made of peripheral blood. The CDR3 loop is CASSLREDRALYF. The CDR3 DNA follows: TGTGCCAGCAGCTTAAGGGAGGACAGGGCTTTATATTTT.